This T cell receptor beta chain was found in a study of OX40 agonist ivuxolimab in advanced cancers. Study-level background: Three patients had partial responses: one hepatocellular carcinoma, two cutaneous melanoma.

The assay was immunoSEQ multiplex PCR, and TCRdb's table has in-frame clones only and misses some. The sample carries about 55,000 clones, around 88% recorded once. The CDR3 consists of 15 residues. V lost 4 bases and J 3 bases, leaving 14 bases between the germline ends. Germline assignment: CDR1 SGHTA and CDR2 FQGTGA. The starting material was CD4+ or CD8+ T cells sorted from blood, obtained in a trial of the OX40 agonist ivuxolimab. The receptor comes from an adult with an advanced solid tumor such as melanoma, head and neck, liver or kidney cancer. This rearrangement joins TRBV7-3 to TRBJ2-3; D possibly corresponds to TRBD2 (7 bases). The CDR3 nucleotides read TGTGCCAGCAGCTCAGTGGGGGGGCCGACAGATACGCAGTATTTT. Protein product: CASSSVGGPTDTQYF.